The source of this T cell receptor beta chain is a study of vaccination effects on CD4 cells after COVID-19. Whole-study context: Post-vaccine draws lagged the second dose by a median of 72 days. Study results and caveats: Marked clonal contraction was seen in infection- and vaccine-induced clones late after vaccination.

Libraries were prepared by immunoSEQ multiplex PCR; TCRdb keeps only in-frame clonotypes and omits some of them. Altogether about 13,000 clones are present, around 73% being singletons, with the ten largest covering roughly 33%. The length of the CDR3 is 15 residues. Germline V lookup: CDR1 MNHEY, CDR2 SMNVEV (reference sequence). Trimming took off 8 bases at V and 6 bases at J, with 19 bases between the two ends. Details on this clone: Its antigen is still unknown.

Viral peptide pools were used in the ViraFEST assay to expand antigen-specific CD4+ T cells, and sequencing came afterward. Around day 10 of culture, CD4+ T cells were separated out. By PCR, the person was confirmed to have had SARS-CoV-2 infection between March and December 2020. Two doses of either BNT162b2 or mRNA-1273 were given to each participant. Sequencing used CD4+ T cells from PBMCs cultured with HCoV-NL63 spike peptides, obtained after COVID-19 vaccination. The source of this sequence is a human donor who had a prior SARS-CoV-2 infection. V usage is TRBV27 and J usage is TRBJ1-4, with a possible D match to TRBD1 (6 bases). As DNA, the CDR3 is TGTGCCAGCGCCTCCCACGGCCCAGGGGATGAAAAACTGTTTTTT. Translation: CASASHGPGDEKLFF.